The following is a TCR beta chain sequence with its context. Its antigen is not yet known. Base qualities are not recorded, but no much larger clone differs from it by a single base. The sample is drawn from a study of T cell repertoires in cytomegalovirus infection (dated by TCRdb to about 2019). Background for the entire study: The HLA type of each donor mattered for the analysis, because public TCR beta signatures pointed to carriage of CMV infection along with the matching HLA type.

TCRdb shows the sequencer as Illumina HiSeq 1500. The public reads were quality trimmed at Q25 with fastp and then assembled into clones with MiXCR by TCRdb, keeping productive beta chains. Entries that share a CDR3 protein sequence are merged under the most common genes and DNA. The table for this sample lists under 150,000 distinct CDR3 sequences; more than 7% of them were counted only once. In total, the top ten clones hold roughly a tenth of the sample. Study-wide findings and limitations: In both this cohort and an independent roughly 330-donor cohort, the cumulative frequency of public TCR beta family members distinguished carriers of CMV infection plus the relevant HLA type. In the ex vivo response, HLA-C-restricted CMV-specific TCR beta clonotypes were dominant, and in two of eight donors the single most frequent clonotype came from this HLA-C-restricted group.

The CDR3 has 14 amino acids, counting the end cysteine and phenylalanine. Just the 42-base CDR3 DNA is kept, in frame starting at base 1. Per the germline V gene (reference sequence), LNHDA is the CDR1 and SQIVND is the CDR2. The V end gives up 5 bases and the J end 8 bases, leaving 6 bases in the junction not matched to a gene. The sequenced sample was PBMCs. This sequence was found in a human donor in good health (CMV status not recorded). Some clones in this sample may be carry-over from other donors' samples. The V and J segments used are TRBV19 and TRBJ2-1; 10 bases in the middle match TRBD1. The CDR3 protein: CASSGTGVGYEQFF. The nucleotide sequence reads as follows: TGTGCCAGTAGTGGGACAGGGGTAGGGTATGAGCAGTTCTTC.